One and the same sample provided the 6 T cell receptor beta chains below, sequenced in a study of shared clonotypes between healthy human individuals. TCRdb's copy holds only in-frame clones and misses some; the assay was immunoSEQ multiplex PCR. The sample holds a few hundred thousand clones, less than 98% seen once. The specimen was naive CD4+ T cells sorted from blood. The subset: CD45RA+ positively selected. The receptor set was obtained from a woman in her twenties or thirties in good health.

V and J are TRBV4-1 and TRBJ2-5; D gene uncertain. The J call is doubtful: the DNA matches TRBJ2-7 better. The CDR3 covers 17 residues. The germline V gene has CDR1 MGHRA and CDR2 YSYEKL. CDR3 in amino acids: CASSQVPPRSEPYEQYF. As DNA, the CDR3 is TGCGCCAGCAGCCAAGTCCCCCCCCGGTCTGAGCCGTACGAGCAGTACTTC.

This chain links TRBV7-9 with TRBJ2-5; 7 bases fit TRBD1. CDR1 and CDR2 from the germline V gene are SEHNR and FQNEAQ (reference sequence). Trimming took 7 bases from V and 5 from J; bases not matched to a gene: 7. The CDR3 is 13 residues long. In DNA, the CDR3 is TGTGCCAGCACCAGACAGGGTCGGGAGACCCAGTACTTC. The encoded protein is CASTRQGRETQYF.

A single count supports this clone. This sequence joins TRBV11-3 and TRBJ2-1; 11 bases are a match to TRBD2. This CDR3 is 18 amino acids long. Germline trimming cut 1 base from V and 8 bases from J; bases unmatched to any gene: 13. From germline, CDR1 is SGHNT and CDR2 YENEEA. The CDR3 protein is CASSLAHPLAGGEYEQFF. CDR3 nucleotide sequence: TGTGCCAGCAGCTTAGCTCACCCTTTAGCGGGAGGGGAGTATGAGCAGTTCTTC. Together with reference TRBV11-3 and TRBJ2-1, the CDR3 gives the full variable domain: EAGVVQSPRYKIIEKKQPVAFWCNPISGHNTLYWYLQNLGQGPELLIRYENEEAVDDSQLPKDRFSAERLKGVDSTLKIQPAELGDSAVYLCASSLAHPLAGGEYEQFFGPGTRLTVL.

In its sample, this clone was seen once. This sequence joins TRBV7-9 and TRBJ2-1; 9 positions agree with TRBD2. Germline V gene data show CDR1 as SEHNR and CDR2 as FQNEAQ (reference sequence). The CDR3 length is 15 residues. V was clipped by 3 bases and J by 2 bases; unmatched bases: 2. CDR3 nucleotides: TGTGCCAGCAGCTTGCGGGGGGGTGCCTACAATGAGCAGTTCTTC. This gives the protein CASSLRGGAYNEQFF.

The rearrangement joins TRBV7-3 to TRBJ2-3; D perhaps matches TRBD1 (6 bases). Trimming left V 5 bases short and J 2 bases short, with 11 bases between. CDR1 is SGHTA and CDR2 is FQGTGA in the germline V gene. The CDR3 runs 14 residues. Here the CDR3 DNA reads TGTGCCAGCAGCCCAGGGGTCCACACAGATACGCAGTATTTT. It specifies CASSPGVHTDTQYF.

V is TRBV6-5 and J is TRBJ1-4; possibly TRBD1 for D (5 bases). Deletions cut 0 bases from V and 2 bases from J, with 10 bases between. The CDR3 runs 16 residues. Germline values: CDR1 MNHEY, CDR2 SVGAGI. The CDR3 DNA is TGTGCCAGCAGTTACTCGAGTGGGGCGACTAATGAAAAACTGTTTTTT. This translates into CASSYSSGATNEKLFF.